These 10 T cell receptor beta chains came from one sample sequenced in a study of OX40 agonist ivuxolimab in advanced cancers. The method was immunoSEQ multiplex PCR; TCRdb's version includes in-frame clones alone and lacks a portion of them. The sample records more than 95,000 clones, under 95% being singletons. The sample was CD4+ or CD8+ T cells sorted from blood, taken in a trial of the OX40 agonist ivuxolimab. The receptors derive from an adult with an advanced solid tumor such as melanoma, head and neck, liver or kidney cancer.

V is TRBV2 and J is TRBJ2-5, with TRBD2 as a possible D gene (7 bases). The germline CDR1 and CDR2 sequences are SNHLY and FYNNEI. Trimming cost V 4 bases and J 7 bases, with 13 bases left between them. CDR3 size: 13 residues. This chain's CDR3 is CASSAGGAGTQYF. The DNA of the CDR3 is TGTGCCAGCAGTGCGGGGGGCGCGGGGACCCAGTACTTC. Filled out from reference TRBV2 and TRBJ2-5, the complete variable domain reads EPEVTQTPSHQVTQMGQEVILRCVPISNHLYFYWYRQILGQKVEFLVSFYNNEISEKSEIFDDQFSVERPDGSNFTLKIRSTKLEDSAMYFCASSAGGAGTQYFGPGTRLLVL.

The CDR3 spells CASSFGGNQETQYF. CDR3 in DNA: TGTGCCAGCAGCTTCGGCGGAAACCAAGAGACCCAGTACTTC. J is TRBJ2-5 and V is TRBV5-4; no clear D gene. Between the trimmed V and J ends, which lost 2 bases and 0 bases, there was a span of 8 bases. The CDR3 covers 14 residues. Germline-derived CDR1 and CDR2 are SGHNT and YYREEE (reference sequence).

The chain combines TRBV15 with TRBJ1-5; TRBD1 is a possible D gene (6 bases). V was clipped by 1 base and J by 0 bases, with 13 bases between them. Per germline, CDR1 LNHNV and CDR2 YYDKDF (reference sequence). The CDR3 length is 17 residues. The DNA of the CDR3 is TGTGCCACCAGCAGAGGTGGACAGAGTAATAGCAATCAGCCCCAGCATTTT. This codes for CATSRGGQSNSNQPQHF.

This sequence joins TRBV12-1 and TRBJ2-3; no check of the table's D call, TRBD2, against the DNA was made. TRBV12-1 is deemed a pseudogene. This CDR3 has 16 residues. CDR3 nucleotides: TGTGCCAGCAGCTATCCGACTAGCGGGAGCACAGATACGCAGTATTTT. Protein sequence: CASSYPTSGSTDTQYF.

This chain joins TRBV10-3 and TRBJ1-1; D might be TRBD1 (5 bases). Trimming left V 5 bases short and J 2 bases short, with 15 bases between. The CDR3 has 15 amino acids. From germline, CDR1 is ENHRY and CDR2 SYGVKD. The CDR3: CAISTAGARNTEAFF. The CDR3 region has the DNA TGTGCCATCAGTACCGCCGGGGCCCGAAACACTGAAGCTTTCTTT.

CDR3 coding DNA: TGTGCCAGCAGAGCGAGAGCGGGTAGTACCTACGAGCAGTACTTC. As protein: CASRARAGSTYEQYF. The chain links TRBV6-1 to TRBJ2-7; a weak D match, TRBD2 (6 bases). Germline loops: CDR1 MNHNS, CDR2 SASEGT. The CDR3 contains 15 residues. V dropped 6 bases and J dropped 2 bases, with 17 bases sitting between them.

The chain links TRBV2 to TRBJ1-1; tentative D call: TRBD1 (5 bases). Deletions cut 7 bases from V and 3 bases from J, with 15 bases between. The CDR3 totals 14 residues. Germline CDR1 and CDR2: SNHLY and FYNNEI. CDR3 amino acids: CASTRDRMDTEAFF. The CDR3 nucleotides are TGTGCCAGCACAAGGGACCGGATGGACACTGAAGCTTTCTTT.

The DNA of the CDR3 is TGTGCCAGCAGCCCGCAGGGGAGCTCCTACGAGCAGTACTTC. Encoded protein: CASSPQGSSYEQYF. The chain couples TRBV9 to TRBJ2-7, with D possibly being TRBD1 (6 bases). V shed 4 bases and J shed 0 bases, with 11 bases lying between them. Germline values: CDR1 SGDLS, CDR2 YYNGEE. CDR3 length equals 14 residues.

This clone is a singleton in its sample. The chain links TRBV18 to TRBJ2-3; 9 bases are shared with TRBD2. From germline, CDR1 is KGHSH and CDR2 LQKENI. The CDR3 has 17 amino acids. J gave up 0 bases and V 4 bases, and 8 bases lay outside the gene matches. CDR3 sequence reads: CASSLLAGTTSTDTQYF. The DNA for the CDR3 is TGTGCCAGCTCACTTCTAGCGGGGACTACTAGCACAGATACGCAGTATTTT.

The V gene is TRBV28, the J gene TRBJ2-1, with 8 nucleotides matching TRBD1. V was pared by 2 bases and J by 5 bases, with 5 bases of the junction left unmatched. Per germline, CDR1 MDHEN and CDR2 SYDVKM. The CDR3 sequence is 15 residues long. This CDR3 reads CASSLVDRVHNEQFF. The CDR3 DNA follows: TGTGCCAGCAGTTTAGTGGACAGGGTCCACAATGAGCAGTTCTTC.